These 18 T cell receptor beta chains were all obtained from the same sample, sequenced in a study of T cell responses to AZD1222 COVID-19 vaccine (dated by TCRdb to the early 2020s). Library construction relied on the immunoSEQ multiplex PCR assay. Imported from immuneACCESS, the table was reduced by TCRdb to in-frame sequences with V and J called. These copies leave out some clones; in studies compared against another copy, an unresolved V gene accounts for under half, and the cause of the remainder is not known. Present in this sample are 150,000 to 200,000 clones, 92% of which were seen just once. The ten largest clones represent around 1.3% of the sample. The time point label here, explained by the study, means: baseline before first vaccination. Source: peripheral blood, taken on day 0 of AZD1222 vaccination. The receptors shown here come from an adult in good health.

V and J are TRBV19 and TRBJ1-2; 8 bases line up with TRBD1. Germline CDR1 and CDR2: LNHDA and SQIVND (reference sequence). This CDR3 contains 16 residues. Unmatched junction bases numbered 16, after V lost 9 bases and J lost 4 bases. Here the CDR3 DNA reads TGTGCCAGCACCGGGACAGGAGCTCTAAGTGTCTATGGCTACACCTTC. Its translation: CASTGTGALSVYGYTF. The whole variable domain, remainder taken from reference TRBV19 and TRBJ1-2, is DGGITQSPKYLFRKEGQNVTLSCEQNLNHDAMYWYRQDPGQGLRLIYYSQIVNDFQKGDIAEGYSVSREKKESFPLTVTSAQKNPTAFYLCASTGTGALSVYGYTFGSGTRLTVV.

The genes are TRBV25-1 and TRBJ2-3; D uncertain. V was trimmed by 1 base and J by 3 bases, leaving 2 bases between them. Germline-derived CDR1 and CDR2 are MGHDK and SYGVNS. The CDR3 spans 12 residues. The DNA of the CDR3 is TGTGCCAGCAGTGAATCGACAGATACGCAGTATTTT. Translated: CASSESTDTQYF.

This clone was observed once. The chain recombines TRBV29-1 with TRBJ1-5, with D tentatively TRBD1 (6 bases). There are 15 residues in the CDR3. From germline, CDR1 is SQVTM and CDR2 ANQGSEA. Trimming took off 5 bases at V and 1 base at J, with 15 bases between the two ends. The chain's CDR3 is CSVSLDRLSNQPQHF. CDR3 sequence (DNA): TGCAGCGTTTCGTTAGACAGGTTGAGCAATCAGCCCCAGCATTTT. Based on the CDR3 plus reference TRBV29-1 and TRBJ1-5, the full variable domain is SAVISQKPSRDICQRGTSLTIQCQVDSQVTMMFWYRQQPGQSLTLIATANQGSEATYESGFVIDKFPISRPNLTFSTLTVSNMSPEDSSIYLCSVSLDRLSNQPQHFGDGTRLSIL.

This clone occurred once. The V and J genes are TRBV4-3 and TRBJ2-1; unclear D gene. Germline values: CDR1 LGHNA, CDR2 YSLEER. This CDR3 is 15 amino acids long. V dropped 2 bases and J dropped 7 bases, with 15 bases sitting between them. The DNA of the CDR3 is TGCGCCAGCAGCCAAACTCCACTACTAAGGAATGAGCAGTTCTTC. Encoded protein: CASSQTPLLRNEQFF.

This chain uses TRBV6-5 with TRBJ1-2; tentatively, D is TRBD1 (5 bases). CDR3 length equals 15 residues. V gave up 7 bases and J gave up 2 bases, with 17 bases separating them. Germline lookup yields CDR1 MNHEY and CDR2 SVGAGI. The CDR3 region is CASTSTSAGNYGYTF. DNA for the CDR3: TGTGCCAGCACCTCTACGTCAGCAGGGAACTATGGCTACACCTTC.

This sequence joins TRBV19 and TRBJ1-2; 9 positions agree with TRBD1. The length of the CDR3 is 14 residues. The germline CDR1 and CDR2 sequences are LNHDA and SQIVND (reference sequence). The ends lost 7 bases at V and 7 bases at J; junction bases unmatched: 10. The CDR3 sequence: CASTPDRGSSGYTF. The CDR3 DNA follows: TGTGCCAGTACCCCGGACAGGGGTTCATCTGGCTACACCTTC.

The chain uses TRBV27 and TRBJ1-1; perhaps TRBD1 as D (5 bases). This CDR3 region has 14 residues. Germline CDR1 and CDR2: MNHEY and SMNVEV (reference sequence). V was pared by 3 bases and J by 0 bases, with 8 bases between. The CDR3 reads CASSLGGMNTEAFF. CDR3 in DNA: TGTGCCAGCAGTTTGGGGGGTATGAACACTGAAGCTTTCTTT.

This clone was recorded once. This chain connects TRBV5-1 to TRBJ2-5; 8 nucleotides line up with TRBD2. CDR1 SGHRS and CDR2 YFSETQ come from the germline V gene. The CDR3 covers 14 residues. J lost 3 bases, V lost 0 bases, and 1 base had no gene match. The CDR3: CASSLAGGEETQYF. The CDR3 DNA reads TGCGCCAGCAGCTTGGCCGGGGGGGAAGAGACCCAGTACTTC.

This rearrangement joins TRBV5-1 to TRBJ2-1; D unresolved. CDR3 length: 12 amino acids. CDR1 and CDR2 (germline): SGHRS, YFSETQ. The ends were cut back, 2 bases at V and 6 bases at J, with 6 bases in the middle. CDR3 amino acids: CASSFNGNEQFF. The CDR3 DNA is TGCGCCAGCAGCTTTAACGGCAATGAGCAGTTCTTC.

The chain links TRBV24-1 to TRBJ2-3; tentatively, D is TRBD1 or TRBD2 (5 bases each). CDR1 KGHDR and CDR2 SFDVKD come from the germline V gene. The CDR3 sequence is 15 residues long. The ends were cut back, 3 bases at V and 1 base at J, with 10 bases in the middle. The CDR3 DNA follows: TGTGCCACCAGTGATGTCCGGGACGGCACAGATACGCAGTATTTT. Encoded protein: CATSDVRDGTDTQYF.

This clone was detected once. V gene TRBV19 combines with J gene TRBJ1-1; no reliable D call. Germline CDR1 and CDR2: LNHDA and SQIVND (reference sequence). This CDR3 is built from 14 residues. Trimming pared 5 bases from V and 1 base from J, leaving 11 bases between. In DNA, the CDR3 is TGTGCCAGTAGTCCCTACGAGGGGAACACTGAAGCTTTCTTT. Protein: CASSPYEGNTEAFF.

The chain couples TRBV7-2 to TRBJ2-7; 11 bases are a match to TRBD2. CDR1 and CDR2 (germline): SGHTA, FQGNSA. There are 19 residues in the CDR3. Trimming cost V 5 bases and J 1 base; bases outside gene matches: 16. In nucleotides, the CDR3 is TGTGCCAGCAGCCGCATAGCGGGGGGGCAGTCTCCCAAGTCCTACGAGCAGTACTTC. Its translation: CASSRIAGGQSPKSYEQYF.

This sequence joins TRBV4-1 and TRBJ1-1; D unresolved. CDR1 is MGHRA and CDR2 is YSYEKL in the germline V gene. Between the trimmed V and J ends, which lost 1 base and 3 bases, there was a span of 15 bases. The CDR3 spans 16 residues. The CDR3: CASSQVRRTPHTEAFF. The CDR3 bases are TGCGCCAGCAGCCAAGTAAGGAGGACCCCCCACACTGAAGCTTTCTTT.

This clone was recorded only once. V and J are TRBV6-5 and TRBJ1-2, with no clear D. Germline V gene lookup returns CDR1 MNHEY and CDR2 SVGAGI. This CDR3 spans 15 amino acids. Between the trimmed V and J ends, which lost 6 bases and 2 bases, there was a span of 16 bases. The DNA of the CDR3 is TGTGCCAGCAGGGTGTGGGGAACCCCCAACTATGGCTACACCTTC. Amino acids: CASRVWGTPNYGYTF.

The chain employs TRBV11-2 and TRBJ1-1; tentative D call: TRBD1 (5 bases). CDR1 SGHAT and CDR2 FQNNGV come from the germline V gene. The V and J ends lost 5 bases and 6 bases respectively, with 19 bases between them. The CDR3 is made up of 15 amino acids. CDR3 residues: CASSPAQGVVSEAFF. The CDR3, as DNA: TGTGCCAGCAGCCCCGCCCAGGGAGTAGTTTCTGAAGCTTTCTTT.

The genes are TRBV19 and TRBJ1-4, with 8 bases matching TRBD1. Unmatched junction bases numbered 1, after V lost 7 bases and J lost 0 bases. Germline-derived CDR1 and CDR2 are LNHDA and SQIVND (reference sequence). The CDR3 consists of 14 residues. This chain's CDR3 is CASKDRATNEKLFF. CDR3 DNA: TGTGCCAGTAAGGACAGGGCAACTAATGAAAAACTGTTTTTT.

The V gene is TRBV6-5, the J gene TRBJ1-5; the D gene is possibly TRBD1 (5 bases). Germline assignment: CDR1 MNHEY and CDR2 SVGAGI. V shed 6 bases and J shed 4 bases, with 16 bases lying between them. CDR3 length: 15 amino acids. The CDR3 region is CASSAGTGRNQPQHF. CDR3 DNA sequence: TGTGCCAGCAGCGCCGGGACGGGAAGGAATCAGCCCCAGCATTTT.

V and J are TRBV3-1 (or the pseudogene TRBV3-2) and TRBJ2-7; 11 nucleotides line up with TRBD2. Per the germline V gene, CDR1 is LGHDT and CDR2 is YNNKEL (reference sequence). This CDR3 comprises 16 residues. J lost 3 bases, V lost 1 base, and 5 bases had no gene match. CDR3 region: CASSQGTSGPFYEQYF. The CDR3 nucleotides are TGTGCCAGCAGCCAAGGGACTAGCGGGCCGTTCTACGAGCAGTACTTC.